These 5 T cell receptor beta chains share one sample of origin, sequenced in a study of CD8 T cells in Susac syndrome. cDNA came from about 0.51 to 1 ug RNA primed by random hexamers. TCRdb analysed the immunoSEQ multiplex PCR reads with MiXCR anew, one entry per CDR3 protein. The sample lists about 290,000 distinct CDR3 sequences; 65% to 90% were seen once. Sequenced material: CD8+ T cells from PBMCs. Every receptor here comes from a human donor with multiple sclerosis.

This rearrangement joins TRBV7-6 to TRBJ2-7; D gene unclear. The length of the CDR3 is 13 residues. Looked up from germline, CDR1 is SGHVS and CDR2 is FNYEAQ. Between the trimmed V and J ends, which lost 4 bases and 3 bases, there was a span of 10 bases. The CDR3 region has the DNA TGTGCCAGCAGCTCTACCTCGGGCTACGAGCAGTACTTC. This sequence encodes CASSSTSGYEQYF.

This clonotype was recorded a few times. The chain combines TRBV5-4 with TRBJ2-7; no reliable D call. V lost 4 bases and J lost 1, with 12 bases in between. The CDR3 consists of 14 residues. Germline assignment: CDR1 SGHNT and CDR2 YYREEE (reference sequence). The CDR3 sequence is CASSLRTESYEQYF. The CDR3 nucleotides are TGTGCCAGCAGCCTCCGGACGGAGTCCTACGAGCAGTACTTC.

The chain combines TRBV9 with TRBJ2-3, with 10 bases matching TRBD2. After removal of 4 bases from V and 2 bases from J, the junction contained 7 bases not matched to a gene. Germline values: CDR1 SGDLS, CDR2 YYNGEE. The CDR3 has 16 amino acids. CDR3 DNA: TGTGCCAGCAGCCCCGGACTAGCGGTTTCCACAGATACGCAGTATTTT. Translated, it gives CASSPGLAVSTDTQYF.

This clonotype has more than one count but fewer than ten. The chain combines TRBV5-4 with TRBJ2-7; 7 bases are shared with TRBD1. The V and J ends lost 4 bases and 3 bases, in that order; junction bases with no gene match: 4. Germline V gives CDR1 SGHNT, CDR2 YYREEE (reference sequence). This CDR3 has 13 amino acids. The CDR3 coding sequence is TGTGCCAGCAGCCAGGACAGGAGCTACGAGCAGTACTTC. This sequence encodes CASSQDRSYEQYF.

The gene calls are TRBV4-3 and TRBJ2-1, with 11 nucleotides matching TRBD1. The CDR3 contains 16 residues. In germline, CDR1 is LGHNA, CDR2 YSLEER. The V and J ends lost 0 bases and 8 bases, in that order; junction bases with no gene match: 6. The CDR3 DNA reads TGCGCCAGCAGCCAAGATGAGGACAGGGGGCTCGATGAGCAGTTCTTC. This sequence encodes CASSQDEDRGLDEQFF.